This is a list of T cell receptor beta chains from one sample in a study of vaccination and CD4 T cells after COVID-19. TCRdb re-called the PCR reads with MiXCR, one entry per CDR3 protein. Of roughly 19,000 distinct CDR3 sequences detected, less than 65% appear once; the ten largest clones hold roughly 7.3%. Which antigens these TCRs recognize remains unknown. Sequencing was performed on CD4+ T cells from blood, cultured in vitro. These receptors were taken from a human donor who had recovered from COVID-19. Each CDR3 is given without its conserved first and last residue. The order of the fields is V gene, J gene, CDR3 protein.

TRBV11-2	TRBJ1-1	ASSLEREGRAEAF
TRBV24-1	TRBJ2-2	ATSDPTGADTGELF
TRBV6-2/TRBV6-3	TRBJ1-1	ASSYQARNTEAF
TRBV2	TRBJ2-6	ASSRSGASPANVLT
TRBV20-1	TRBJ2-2	SARDRANTGELF
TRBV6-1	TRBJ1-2	ASRAGATGYYGYT
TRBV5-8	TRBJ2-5	ASSQGGLARQETQY
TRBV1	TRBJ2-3	TSSQDPRYRLAGERTDTQY
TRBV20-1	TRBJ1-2	SARPGQGFGYT
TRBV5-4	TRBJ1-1	ASSLGTGLNTEAF
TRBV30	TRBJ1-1	AWSRQGDTEAF
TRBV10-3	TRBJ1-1	AIKDSLNTEAF
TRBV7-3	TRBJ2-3	ASSLTSGGNTDTQY
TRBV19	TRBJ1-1	ASSIAASGRAEAF
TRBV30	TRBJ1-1	AWSQGSTEAF
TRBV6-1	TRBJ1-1	ASRENRETEAF
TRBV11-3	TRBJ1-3	ASSSTGPAGNTIY
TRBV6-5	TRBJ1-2	ASSYSGGYSNYGYT
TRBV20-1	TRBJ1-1	SAPWGSNLEAF
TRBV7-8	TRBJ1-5	ASSPEGGQQPQH
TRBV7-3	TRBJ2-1	ASSLTRDGYNEQF
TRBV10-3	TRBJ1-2	ATSRTGGGYT
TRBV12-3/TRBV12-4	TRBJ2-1	ASSLEGEGYNEQF
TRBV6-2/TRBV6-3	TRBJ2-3	ASRRLVLTDTQY
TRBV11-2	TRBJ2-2	ASRPVGGREYTGELF
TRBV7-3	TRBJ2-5	ASSLHAGRPPETQY
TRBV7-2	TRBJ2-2	ANSFTQGGTGELF
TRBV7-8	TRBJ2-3	ASSLETSGLAGGADTQY
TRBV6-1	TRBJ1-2	ASSEGKGYT
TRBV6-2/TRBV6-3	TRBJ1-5	ASSPTDRNQPQH
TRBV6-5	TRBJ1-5	ASSYSRQDQPQH